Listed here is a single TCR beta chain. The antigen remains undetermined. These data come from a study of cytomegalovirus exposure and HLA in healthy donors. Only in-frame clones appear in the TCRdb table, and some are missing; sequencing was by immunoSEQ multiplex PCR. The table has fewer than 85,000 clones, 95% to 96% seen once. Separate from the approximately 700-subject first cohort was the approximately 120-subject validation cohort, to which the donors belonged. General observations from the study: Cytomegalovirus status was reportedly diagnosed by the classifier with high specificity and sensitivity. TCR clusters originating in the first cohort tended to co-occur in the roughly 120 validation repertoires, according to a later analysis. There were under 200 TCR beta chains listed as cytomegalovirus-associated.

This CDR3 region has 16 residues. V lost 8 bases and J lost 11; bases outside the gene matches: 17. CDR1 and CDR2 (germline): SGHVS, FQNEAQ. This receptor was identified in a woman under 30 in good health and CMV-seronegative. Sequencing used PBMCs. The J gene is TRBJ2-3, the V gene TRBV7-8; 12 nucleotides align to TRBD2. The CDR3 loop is CASLNQPRTSGTGQYF. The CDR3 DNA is TGTGCCAGCCTAAATCAACCAAGGACTAGCGGGACTGGGCAGTATTTT.